This T cell receptor (beta chain) was captured in a study of blood T cell repertoires in COVID-19 (dated by TCRdb to 2018 to 2021). About the full investigation: Collaborator samples came from the United States, Italy and Spain and covered acute and convalescent phases of COVID-19. The material from the prospective study consisted of cDNA or gDNA derived from T cells, B-cell-depleted T cells, or PBMCs. Deeply sampled blood TCRbeta repertoires from subjects exposed to, actively infected with, or recovered from COVID-19 were included in the dataset. A freely available public database, intended as a resource for researchers studying the immune response to SARS-CoV-2, is where the repertoires were released. The samples were drawn from the first 160 participants of the ongoing ImmuneRACE study and from 1,254 subjects provided by 6 global collaborators. A de-identified subject ID, COVID-19 status, age in years and sex were almost always included in the sample metadata. Where available, HLA class I and class II types were obtained from metadata supplied by the sample provider rather than from assay-based typing. What the study reported, not specific to this receptor: How much clinical and demographic metadata was included differed by source and by participant, and the metadata was provided uncurated.

The CDR3 sequence holds 10 residues, the cysteine and phenylalanine included. Of all the DNA, just the CDR3 is kept, 30 bases in frame from base 1. Trimming at the junction amounts to 2 bases on V and 10 bases on J, and the germline ends lie 9 bases apart. In the germline V gene (reference sequence), CDR1 corresponds to GTSNPN and CDR2 to SVGIG. In the prospective study, participants were about 18 to 89 years old, resided in around 25 geographic areas of the United States, and were enrolled through a virtual design. To assign participants to cohorts, the prospective study relied on clinical history that participants themselves reported in a screening survey and a study questionnaire. A participant counted as exposed if, within 2 weeks of entering the study, that participant had been in contact with someone who had a PCR-confirmed or clinician-diagnosed COVID-19 case. Mobile phlebotomists in the prospective study collected whole blood, serum and a nasopharyngeal or oropharyngeal swab from every participant. Over a roughly two-month period, participants in the prospective study had the option of providing additional blood draws and questionnaires. Prospective study blood samples were shipped either frozen or at room temperature before DNA extraction.

TCRbeta CDR3 regions were amplified from genomic DNA by means of the immunoSEQ Assay, a bias-controlled multiplex PCR. Processing in the source paper ran as follows. The number of nucleated cells in each sample was estimated from the amplification of reference gene primers within the assay. To quantify the absolute abundance of each unique TCRbeta CDR3 rearrangement, sequence reads were collapsed and filtered. For each sample, productive Simpson clonality was calculated as the square root of Simpson's diversity index across productive rearrangements. TCRdb carries this immuneACCESS record with in-frame sequences only. Its versions omit some clonotypes, under half of them owing to an unresolved V gene in the studies checked, with the rest unexplained. V, J and clone size reflect that table, while D and trimming were determined from the DNA. The sample data list about 350,000 clones, and approximately 91% of these were observed just once. Around 0.92% of the sample rests with the top ten.

A note on this clone: Its antigen has not been determined. Base qualities are not recorded, but no much larger clone differs from it by a single base.

The chain was built from TRBV30 and TRBJ2-7; the best D guess is TRBD1, with 5 bases matching. This receptor was obtained from a woman between 25 and 40 years old who had been exposed to COVID-19. The material sequenced was PBMCs or T cells enriched from blood (not recorded which). CDR3 protein: CAWSHTGQYF. The bases are TGTGCCTGGAGTCATACAGGACAGTACTTC.